One sample yielded the 25 T cell receptor beta chains listed below, sequenced in a study of T cells in women clearing cervical HPV infection. The assay was immunoSEQ multiplex PCR, and TCRdb's table has in-frame clones only and misses some. The data show about 48,000 clones, and the top ten clones hold 1.5% to 2%. The sample taken for sequencing was blood buffy coat. The receptors were sampled from a woman aged 18 to 75 with a cervical HPV16 infection that either progressed to CIN3+ or cleared (not recorded which).

As concerns this clone: Read coverage stops 3 residues before the CDR3 terminus; the germline J gene supplies the remainder. This sequence joins TRBV29-1 and TRBJ2-2; D might be TRBD1 (6 bases). The V gene's germline CDR1 is SQVTM and CDR2 ANQGSEA. The V end lost 6 bases, the J end lost 7 bases, and 9 bases lay between the germline ends. The CDR3 has 11 residues. The part of the CDR3 DNA that was read is TGCAGCGTGGGGACACGCGGGGAG. Its protein product is CSVGTRGE. The entire CDR3 is CSVGTRGELFF.

About this clone: From the germline J gene comes the end of the CDR3, since the read stops 3 residues before it. The chain links TRBV7-3 to TRBJ1-6, with D perhaps matching TRBD1 (6 bases). The V end was cut by 0 bases, the J end by 10 bases, with 13 bases between. CDR1 SGHTA and CDR2 FQGTGA come from the germline V gene. This CDR3 region has 15 residues. The CDR3 sequence is CASSLTGGQTSPLHF. The sequenced CDR3 bases are TGTGCCAGCAGCTTAACCGGGGGGCAGACCTCACCC. Drawing the rest from reference TRBV7-3 and TRBJ1-6, the complete variable domain is GAGVSQTPSNKVTEKGKYVELRCDPISGHTALYWYRQSLGQGPEFLIYFQGTGAADDSGLPNDRFFAVRPEGSVSTLKIQRTERGDSAVYLCASSLTGGQTSPLHFGNGTRLTVT.

Remarks on this clone: The read terminates 3 residues before the CDR3 end, so the remaining end is supplied by the germline J gene. This sequence joins TRBV30 and TRBJ2-3, with TRBD1 as a possible D gene (6 bases). The CDR3 is made up of 13 amino acids. V was shortened by 1 base and J by 7 bases, with 12 bases between the two germline ends. Germline CDR1 is GTSNPN and CDR2 is SVGIG (reference sequence). The DNA read from the CDR3 is TGTGCCTGGAGTGCGCAGGGGACAAATACG. Its translation is CAWSAQGTNT. The complete CDR3 sequence is CAWSAQGTNTQYF.

Concerning this clone itself: Read sequence stops 3 residues before the CDR3 end, and the germline J gene provides the missing end. The genes are TRBV29-1 and TRBJ2-5, with TRBD1 matching 8 bases. Trimming removed 5 bases from V and 6 bases from J; junction bases left unmatched: 5. CDR3 length: 12 amino acids. The germline CDR1 and CDR2 sequences are SQVTM and ANQGSEA. Incomplete CDR3 DNA: TGCAGCGTTTTGACAGGGGAGAAGACC. It is translated as CSVLTGEKT. The entire CDR3 sequence reads CSVLTGEKTQYF.

About this clone itself: The sequence runs out 3 residues before the end of the CDR3; the remainder is reconstructed from the germline J gene. The genes are TRBV19 and TRBJ2-1, with D unclear. The germline V gene has CDR1 LNHDA and CDR2 SQIVND (reference sequence). V was pared by 9 bases and J by 8 bases, with 23 bases between. There are 15 residues in the CDR3. This chain's CDR3 is CASKLRWAAVDEQFF. The sequenced part of the CDR3 DNA is TGTGCCAGCAAACTCCGCTGGGCCGCCGTGGATGAG.

Concerning this clone itself: The read falls 3 residues short of the CDR3 end, and the missing part is taken from the germline J gene. The chain uses TRBV7-9 and TRBJ2-2; TRBD2 aligns across 7 bases. Per the germline V gene, CDR1 is SEHNR and CDR2 is FQNEAQ (reference sequence). CDR3 length equals 14 residues. V lost 5 bases, J lost 4 bases, and 4 bases stayed unmatched. CDR3 bases read: TGTGCCAGCAGCCCGGGAGGACTCACCGGGGAG. Protein product: CASSPGGLTGE. The entire CDR3 protein reads CASSPGGLTGELFF.

On this clone: The read falls 3 residues short of the CDR3 end, and the missing part is taken from the germline J gene. This rearrangement joins TRBV6-4 to TRBJ2-1; D may be TRBD1 or TRBD2 (5 bases each). V shed 4 bases and J shed 5 bases, with 9 bases lying between them. The CDR3 is made up of 13 amino acids. The V gene's germline CDR1 is MRHNA and CDR2 SNTAGT. The CDR3 loop is CASSVEGNNEQFF. The CDR3 DNA, read in part, is TGTGCCAGCAGTGTTGAGGGGAACAATGAG.

Notes on this clone: Read data end 3 residues before the CDR3 end; the end is taken from the germline J gene. The V gene is TRBV7-2, the J gene TRBJ1-2, with D perhaps matching TRBD1 (5 bases). This CDR3 comprises 13 residues. Germline CDR1 and CDR2: SGHTA and FQGNSA. The V end lost 2 bases, the J end lost 7 bases, and 11 bases lay between the germline ends. This CDR3 is CASSLTTRAGYTF. Incomplete CDR3 DNA: TGTGCCAGCAGCTTAACCACCAGGGCTGGC.

Remarks on this clone: The read halts 3 residues ahead of the CDR3 end, with the missing end drawn from the germline J gene. The chain recombines TRBV18 with TRBJ2-2, with TRBD2 matching over 7 bases. The J segment lost 5 bases and the V segment lost 2 bases, leaving 5 bases of the junction unmatched. The CDR3 extends over 15 amino acids. In germline, CDR1 is KGHSH, CDR2 LQKENI. CDR3 DNA, as far as it was read: TGTGCCAGCTCACCAGTAGGACTAGAGACCGGGGAG. Translated: CASSPVGLETGE. The full CDR3 is CASSPVGLETGELFF.

Concerning this clone: The read ends 3 residues before the CDR3 terminus; that terminus is restored from the germline J gene. J is TRBJ2-7 and V is TRBV7-2; D may be TRBD1 (6 bases). Trimming left V 1 base short and J 5 bases short, with 15 bases between. The CDR3 contains 15 residues. Per germline, CDR1 SGHTA and CDR2 FQGNSA. This CDR3 reads CASSLGPTQGNEQYF. The covered CDR3 bases are TGTGCCAGCAGCTTAGGCCCAACCCAGGGGAACGAG.

Of note for this clone: The read falls 3 residues short of the CDR3 end, and the missing part is taken from the germline J gene. V gene TRBV24-1 combines with J gene TRBJ2-3; D is uncertain. Germline CDR1 KGHDR, CDR2 SFDVKD. V dropped 4 bases and J dropped 6 bases, with 7 bases sitting between them. This CDR3 is 12 amino acids long. CDR3 protein: CATSEKRDTQYF. CDR3 DNA, as far as it was read: TGTGCCACCAGTGAGAAAAGGGATACG.

On this clone itself: The CDR3 end lies 3 residues beyond the end of the read and is filled in from the germline J gene. V and J are TRBV14 and TRBJ1-2; 8 bases align to TRBD1. The CDR3 has 15 amino acids. CDR1 is SGHDN and CDR2 is FVKESK in the germline V gene. CDR3 sequence reads: CASSQDYKTGDVYTF. The CDR3 DNA, read in part, is TGTGCCAGCAGCCAAGATTACAAGACAGGGGACGTC.

As regards this clone: Coverage ceases 3 residues before the CDR3 finishes, and the germline J gene fills in the end. The chain recombines TRBV5-4 with TRBJ2-7, with D possibly TRBD1 on 5 matching bases. V dropped 4 bases and J dropped 0 bases, with 11 bases sitting between them. Per germline, CDR1 SGHNT and CDR2 YYREEE (reference sequence). The CDR3 extends over 14 amino acids. The DNA read from the CDR3 is TGTGCCAGCAGCAGGGGCCCTGGCTCCTACGAG. Protein: CASSRGPGSYE. The whole CDR3 sequence is CASSRGPGSYEQYF. Full variable domain (remainder filled in from reference TRBV5-4 and TRBJ2-7): ETGVTQSPTHLIKTRGQQVTLRCSSQSGHNTVSWYQQALGQGPQFIFQYYREEENGRGNFPPRFSGLQFPNYSSELNVNALELDDSALYLCASSRGPGSYEQYFGPGTRLTVT.

Comments on this clone: Read coverage stops 3 residues before the CDR3 terminus; the germline J gene supplies the remainder. V and J are TRBV6-1 and TRBJ1-1; D might be TRBD1 (5 bases). Germline CDR1 MNHNS, CDR2 SASEGT. CDR3 length: 11 amino acids. CDR3 DNA, as far as it was read: TGTGCCAGCAGTGAGACAGCCGGG. Amino acid sequence: CASSETAG. The complete CDR3 sequence is CASSETAGAFF.

A remark on this clone: The CDR3 goes on 3 residues after the read ends, and that part is filled in from the germline J gene. The chain joins TRBV6-2 or TRBV6-3 to TRBJ1-3, with 7 bases fitting TRBD1. CDR3 length: 15 amino acids. The V segment lost 3 bases and the J segment 4 bases; nucleotides outside the gene matches: 6. The V gene's germline CDR1 is MNHEY and CDR2 SVGEGT. The CDR3 spells CASSYTGTAGNTIYF. The part of the CDR3 DNA that was read is TGTGCCAGCAGTTATACCGGGACAGCAGGAAACACC.

A word on this clone: The sequenced fragment ends 3 residues before the CDR3 boundary, so the rest is inferred from the germline J gene. This sequence joins TRBV19 and TRBJ2-7; 10 positions match TRBD1. Germline CDR1 LNHDA, CDR2 SQIVND (reference sequence). J gave up 2 bases and V 5 bases, and 6 bases lay outside the gene matches. This CDR3 has 15 residues. The covered CDR3 bases are TGTGCCAGTAGTCCCCGGGACAGGGGTACCTACGAG. Its protein is CASSPRDRGTYE. The entire CDR3 protein reads CASSPRDRGTYEQYF.

On this clone: The read halts 3 residues ahead of the CDR3 end, with the missing end drawn from the germline J gene. The chain joins TRBV20-1 to TRBJ2-7; 11 nucleotides align to TRBD1. V lost 5 bases and J lost 0; bases outside the gene matches: 3. The CDR3 has 14 amino acids. Germline V lookup: CDR1 DFQATT, CDR2 SNEGSKA (reference sequence). The part of the CDR3 DNA that was read is TGCAGTGCTTCCGGGACAGGGGGCTCCTACGAG. This translates into CSASGTGGSYE. The full-length CDR3 reads as CSASGTGGSYEQYF.

Details on this clone: The CDR3 extends 3 residues past the end of the read, so its final part is completed from the germline J gene. This rearrangement joins TRBV28 to TRBJ1-2; 12 bases are shared with TRBD1. This CDR3 has 16 amino acids. The germline V gene has CDR1 MDHEN and CDR2 SYDVKM. The CDR3 protein is CASTAPWGQGAGGYTF. The covered CDR3 bases are TGTGCCAGCACCGCACCGTGGGGACAGGGGGCGGGAGGC.

On this clone: The read halts 3 residues ahead of the CDR3 end, with the missing end drawn from the germline J gene. This sequence joins TRBV28 and TRBJ1-1; maybe TRBD1 (6 bases). The CDR3 has 15 residues. Germline V CDR1 and CDR2: MDHEN, SYDVKM. V was shortened by 6 bases and J by 4 bases, with 18 bases between the two germline ends. The sequenced CDR3 bases are TGTGCCAGCAGGCCCACAGGGACCCCATTCACTGAA. It translates to CASRPTGTPFTE. The whole CDR3 reads CASRPTGTPFTEAFF.

Regarding this clone: The CDR3 is cut off 3 residues early in the read; its end comes from the germline J gene. V gene TRBV7-9 combines with J gene TRBJ2-3; TRBD2 agrees at 8 bases. The CDR3 is made up of 14 amino acids. V shed 4 bases and J 5 bases; nucleotides not matched to a gene: 5. Looked up from germline, CDR1 is SEHNR and CDR2 is FQNEAQ (reference sequence). The CDR3 is CASSSDSGKDTQYF. CDR3 DNA, as far as it was read: TGTGCCAGCAGCTCAGATAGCGGGAAAGATACG. The variable domain in full, with the rest retrieved from reference TRBV7-9 and TRBJ2-3, is DTGVSQNPRHKITKRGQNVTFRCDPISEHNRLYWYRQTLGQGPEFLTYFQNEAQLEKSRLLSDRFSAERPKGSFSTLEIQRTEQGDSAMYLCASSSDSGKDTQYFGPGTRLTVL.

As to this clone: The read terminates 3 residues ahead of where the CDR3 ends, so the germline J gene completes it. The gene calls are TRBV20-1 and TRBJ2-6; perhaps TRBD1 as D (6 bases). The CDR3 is 14 amino acids. Trimming shortened V by 5 bases and J by 1 base, and 9 bases separated the two germline ends. Per the germline V gene, CDR1 is DFQATT and CDR2 is SNEGSKA (reference sequence). The CDR3 sequence is CSALTGSGANVLTF. The sequenced CDR3 bases are TGCAGTGCTTTGACAGGTTCTGGGGCCAACGTC.

Details on this clone: The read stops 3 residues short of the end of the CDR3; the missing end is completed from the germline J gene. The chain couples TRBV18 to TRBJ2-3; 8 bases align to TRBD2. CDR1 and CDR2 (germline): KGHSH, LQKENI. V was pared by 3 bases and J by 1 base, with 9 bases of the junction left unmatched. This CDR3 is built from 17 residues. The chain's CDR3 is CASSPIVLAGRTDTQYF. Incomplete CDR3 DNA: TGTGCCAGCTCACCGATTGTCCTAGCGGGCCGCACAGATACG.

Comments on this clone: The CDR3 end is not reached by the read, which stops 3 residues before it; the germline J gene fills it in. The J gene is TRBJ1-2, the V gene TRBV5-1, with D perhaps matching TRBD1 (5 bases). V was shortened by 4 bases and J by 3 bases, with 13 bases between the two germline ends. The CDR3 length is 14 residues. The V gene's germline CDR1 is SGHRS and CDR2 YFSETQ. The covered CDR3 bases are TGCGCCAGCAGCGTGACAGTTTTTGACTATGGC. It is translated as CASSVTVFDYG. Given in full, the CDR3 is CASSVTVFDYGYTF. Full variable domain (remainder filled in from reference TRBV5-1 and TRBJ1-2): KAGVTQTPRYLIKTRGQQVTLSCSPISGHRSVSWYQQTPGQGLQFLFEYFSETQRNKGNFPGRFSGRQFSNSRSEMNVSTLELGDSALYLCASSVTVFDYGYTFGSGTRLTVV.

In the case of this clone: Read sequence stops 3 residues before the CDR3 end, and the germline J gene provides the missing end. This chain links TRBV15 with TRBJ1-2; 7 bases align to TRBD1. V gave up 0 bases and J gave up 4 bases; unmatched junction bases: 5. The CDR3 runs 15 residues. CDR1 is LNHNV and CDR2 is YYDKDF in the germline V gene (reference sequence). The DNA read from the CDR3 is TGTGCCACCAGCAGAGATCTTGCAGGGGGCTATGGC. Its protein product is CATSRDLAGGYG. The full CDR3 protein reads CATSRDLAGGYGYTF.

On this clone: The read gets to within 3 residues of the CDR3 end, and the germline J gene fills in the rest. This sequence joins TRBV6-2 or TRBV6-3 and TRBJ2-1; D is undetermined. The CDR3 length is 11 residues. CDR1 and CDR2 (germline): MNHEY, SVGEGT. Between the trimmed V and J ends, which lost 5 bases and 9 bases, there was a span of 8 bases. The CDR3 sequence is CASSVKVEQFF. The DNA read from the CDR3 is TGTGCCAGCAGTGTCAAGGTTGAG.